Shown below are 22 T cell receptor beta chains from a single sample sequenced in a study of blood T cells in healthy people across ages. Primed by a sample-barcoded 5' primer and a J-beta primer mix, a second PCR proceeded for about 6 to 12 cycles. TCRdb reprocessed the 5' RACE reads via MiXCR and lists one record per CDR3 protein. This sample has 800,000 to 900,000 distinct CDR3 sequences, with approximately 65% found just once. The specimen was blood. Receptor source: a young man in good health.

The chain couples TRBV5-1 to TRBJ2-4, with 8 bases fitting TRBD1. Germline V gene lookup returns CDR1 SGHRS and CDR2 YFSETQ. This CDR3 has 16 residues. The junction had 13 bases not matched to a gene; V was cut back by 3 bases and J by 8 bases. This chain's CDR3 is CASSSQGADRMDIQYF. DNA of the CDR3: TGCGCCAGCAGCTCGCAGGGGGCAGACAGAATGGACATTCAGTACTTC.

The chain employs TRBV5-1 and TRBJ2-3; the match to TRBD2 covers 7 bases. CDR1 is SGHRS, CDR2 YFSETQ, per germline. Trimming removed 4 bases from V and 6 bases from J; junction bases left unmatched: 8. CDR3 length equals 14 residues. The CDR3 reads CASSEAGPGDTQYF. The CDR3, as DNA: TGCGCCAGCAGCGAAGCGGGGCCCGGGGATACGCAGTATTTT.

The chain carries TRBV12-3 or TRBV12-4 and TRBJ2-5, with D possibly being TRBD2 (6 bases). V was cut by 1 base and J by 3 bases, with 12 bases left in between. This CDR3 is built from 15 residues. The CDR3 DNA sequence: TGTGCCAGCAGTTTAGGAGGCCAGCGGGAAGAGACCCAGTACTTC. The encoded protein is CASSLGGQREETQYF.

The chain recombines TRBV29-1 with TRBJ2-1, with D possibly being TRBD1 (5 bases). Trimming took 7 bases from V and 6 from J, leaving 16 bases between them. The CDR3 runs 13 residues. Per the germline V gene, CDR1 is SQVTM and CDR2 is ANQGSEA. The CDR3 DNA reads as TGCAGCGCCCCAGGTAGGGGCTCCAATGAGCAGTTCTTC. Its protein product is CSAPGRGSNEQFF.

Of note for this clonotype: A read error may explain this, as a much larger clone is one base away. The rearrangement joins TRBV14 to TRBJ1-1, with D unclear. CDR1 and CDR2 (germline): SGHDN, FVKESK. The CDR3 sequence is 12 residues long. Trimming shortened V by 3 bases and J by 1 base, and 3 bases separated the two germline ends. The CDR3 region is CASSQWNTEAFF. CDR3 bases: TGTGCCAGCAGCCAGTGGAACACTGAAGCTTTCTTT.

The rearrangement links TRBV29-1 to TRBJ2-3; 14 nucleotides line up with TRBD2. The CDR3 runs to 15 residues. Germline CDR1 is SQVTM and CDR2 is ANQGSEA. Losses at the gene ends were 4 bases for V and 6 bases for J; bases not matched to a gene: 6. CDR3: CSVVTSGGVRDTQYF. Here the CDR3 DNA reads TGCAGCGTTGTGACTAGCGGGGGGGTAAGGGATACGCAGTATTTT.

This clonotype was detected only a few times. V is TRBV28 and J is TRBJ1-6; 9 nucleotides agree with TRBD1. CDR3 length: 19 residues. Trimming removed 7 bases from V and 2 bases from J; junction bases left unmatched: 15. CDR1 is MDHEN and CDR2 is SYDVKM in the germline V gene. This CDR3 reads CASKPGTGFPPAYNSPLHF. The CDR3, as DNA: TGTGCCAGCAAACCCGGGACAGGGTTCCCCCCGGCCTATAATTCACCCCTCCACTTT. The full variable domain, with the rest looked up from reference TRBV28 and TRBJ1-6, is DVKVTQSSRYLVKRTGEKVFLECVQDMDHENMFWYRQDPGLGLRLIYFSYDVKMKEKGDIPEGYSVSREKKERFSLILESASTNQTSMYLCASKPGTGFPPAYNSPLHFGNGTRLTVT.

The J gene is TRBJ2-7, the V gene TRBV20-1, with D possibly matching TRBD1 (5 bases). Germline assignment: CDR1 DFQATT and CDR2 SNEGSKA (reference sequence). Trimming stripped 6 bases from V and 0 bases from J, with 15 bases between. The CDR3 is 14 residues long. The CDR3 nucleotides are TGCAGTGCCACCAGACAGCCCAGCTCCTACGAGCAGTACTTC. It encodes CSATRQPSSYEQYF.

On this clonotype itself: The junction and the germline gene differ at one end; a read error may be behind it. The chain uses TRBV7-9 and TRBJ2-4, with 7 bases matching TRBD1. There are 14 residues in the CDR3. CDR1 SEHNR and CDR2 FQNEAQ come from the germline V gene (reference sequence). The CDR3 DNA follows: TGTGCCAGCAGCTTCACAGGGGCCAAAAACATTCGGTACTTC. Protein product: CASSFTGAKNIRYF.

The genes are TRBV12-3 or TRBV12-4 and TRBJ2-3; D is unclear. Trimming pared 4 bases from V and 0 bases from J, leaving 8 bases between. The CDR3 covers 14 residues. This chain's CDR3 is CASSWDASTDTQYF. The DNA for the CDR3 is TGTGCCAGCAGTTGGGATGCTAGCACAGATACGCAGTATTTT.

The chain is built from TRBV4-2 and TRBJ2-5, with TRBD2 matching over 7 bases. V dropped 4 bases and J dropped 0; count of bases not matched to a gene: 5. Per germline, CDR1 LGHNA and CDR2 YNFKEQ. This CDR3 spans 15 amino acids. CDR3 region: CASSRAGVYQETQYF. DNA of the CDR3: TGTGCCAGCAGCCGGGCGGGGGTCTACCAAGAGACCCAGTACTTC.

This clonotype was counted only a few times. The chain uses TRBV10-3 and TRBJ2-5, with TRBD2 matching 8 bases. Germline V gives CDR1 ENHRY, CDR2 SYGVKD. CDR3 length equals 13 residues. Trimming at V came to 9 bases and at J to 1 base, leaving 4 bases not matched to a gene. The chain's CDR3 is CAMRGGSQETQYF. CDR3 coding DNA: TGTGCCATGCGCGGGGGGTCCCAAGAGACCCAGTACTTC.

The chain has TRBV12-3 or TRBV12-4 and TRBJ2-5; 7 bases align to TRBD2. The J segment lost 0 bases and the V segment lost 5 bases, leaving 3 bases of the junction unmatched. The CDR3 totals 14 residues. The CDR3 loop reads CASSDGGYQETQYF. For the CDR3, the DNA is TGTGCCAGCAGTGACGGGGGGTACCAAGAGACCCAGTACTTC.

This clonotype was picked up one time. The V gene is TRBV30, the J gene TRBJ1-4; 8 bases map to TRBD1. The J segment lost 8 bases and the V segment lost 2 bases, leaving 7 bases of the junction unmatched. CDR1 and CDR2 from the germline V gene are GTSNPN and SVGIG (reference sequence). The length of the CDR3 is 14 residues. This CDR3 reads CAWSPGGEGEKLFF. The CDR3 nucleotides read TGTGCCTGGAGTCCAGGGGGCGAGGGAGAAAAACTGTTTTTT.

V is TRBV7-2 and J is TRBJ1-4; possibly TRBD1 for D (6 bases). This CDR3 spans 15 amino acids. Trimming removed 2 bases at V and 5 bases at J, with 12 bases between. Germline values: CDR1 SGHTA, CDR2 FQGNSA. The CDR3 DNA reads as TGTGCCAGCAGCTTAATGGTGGGGGCAAATGAAAAACTGTTTTTT. Protein sequence: CASSLMVGANEKLFF.

The sample holds one count of this clonotype. CDR3 in amino acids: CASSLRQGREPFQYF. CDR3 DNA sequence: TGTGCCAGCAGCTTAAGGCAGGGGAGAGAGCCCTTTCAGTATTTT. This chain connects TRBV7-9 to TRBJ2-3, with TRBD1 as a possible D gene (6 bases). CDR1 is SEHNR and CDR2 is FQNEAQ in the germline V gene (reference sequence). The V end was cut by 2 bases, the J end by 12 bases, with 21 bases between. The CDR3 runs 15 residues.

This chain joins TRBV4-1 and TRBJ2-1; D is ambiguous. The CDR3 loop spans 16 amino acids. CDR1 MGHRA and CDR2 YSYEKL come from the germline V gene. The germline V and J ends were trimmed by 0 bases and 8 bases, with 17 bases remaining between them. CDR3 amino acids: CASSQDGSGVVDEQFF. The CDR3 nucleotides are TGCGCCAGCAGCCAAGATGGATCGGGCGTCGTCGATGAGCAGTTCTTC.

The genes are TRBV5-5 and TRBJ1-4, with D unclear. Germline V gives CDR1 SGHKS, CDR2 YYEKEE (reference sequence). This CDR3 spans 15 amino acids. Trimming stripped 4 bases from V and 0 bases from J, with 10 bases between. The CDR3 DNA sequence: TGTGCCAGCAGCCGTCAGCCGACAACTAATGAAAAACTGTTTTTT. Translating gives CASSRQPTTNEKLFF.

For this clonotype: One end of the junction fails to match germline, which may point to a read error. The CDR3 region is CTSSQTRTEEKLFF. CDR3 DNA: TGTACCAGCAGCCAGACCCGGACGGAGGAAAAACTGTTTTTT. V gene TRBV6-6 combines with J gene TRBJ1-4; D ambiguous. This CDR3 comprises 14 residues. Germline V gives CDR1 MNHNY, CDR2 SVGAGI (reference sequence).

The V and J genes are TRBV5-6 and TRBJ2-4; 7 bases align to TRBD2. The assigned J gene may be wrong: the sequence end matches TRBJ2-5 better. Germline V CDR1 and CDR2: SGHDT, YYEEEE. This CDR3 contains 17 residues. The CDR3 region has the DNA TGTGCCAGCAGCTTGTTTCTAGCGGAGGCCTCTCAAGAGACCCAGTACTTC. This gives the protein CASSLFLAEASQETQYF.

Turning to this clonotype: The junction and the germline gene differ at one end; a read error may be behind it. The V and J genes are TRBV7-7 and TRBJ2-2; D tentatively reads TRBD1 or TRBD2 (5 bases each). This CDR3 region has 16 residues. Per the germline V gene, CDR1 is SSHAT and CDR2 is FNYEAQ (reference sequence). The DNA for the CDR3 is TGTGCTAGCAGCTTAGATCCGGGGCCAGGAACCGGGGAGCTGTTTTTT. Its protein product is CASSLDPGPGTGELFF.

This clonotype appeared a few times. The CDR3, as DNA: TGTGCCAGCAGGTTTCAGGGGTCCGGGGCCAACGTCCTGACTTTC. Translation gives CASRFQGSGANVLTF. V is TRBV6-2 or TRBV6-3 and J is TRBJ2-6; the D gene is possibly TRBD1 (6 bases). CDR1 is MNHEY and CDR2 is SVGEGT in the germline V gene. The CDR3 is 15 residues long. V was cut by 6 bases and J by 4 bases, with 13 bases left in between.